A selection of T cell receptor beta chains follows, all from one sample in a study of cytotoxic CD8 clonotypes in ibrutinib-treated CLL. Assay used: immunoSEQ multiplex PCR; TCRdb lists only in-frame clones, some missing. The sample lists approximately 26,000 clones, more than 65% occurring once. Source: PBMCs, taken after 12 months of ibrutinib treatment. These receptors were taken from a human donor with chronic lymphocytic leukemia. CDR3s include the opening cysteine and the closing phenylalanine or tryptophan. A D gene is named only where the DNA matches it firmly. Part of the rows lack a size; the others show once, few, many or a class for expanded clones.

j_call | v_call | clone_size | d_call | cdr3_aa | cdr3_nt
TRBJ2-5 | TRBV7-8 | NA | TRBD1 | CASSYIRQGRETQYF | TGTGCCAGCAGCTATATTCGACAGGGAAGGGAGACCCAGTACTTC
TRBJ2-7 | TRBV18 | NA | NA | CASSPGLGSYEQYF | TGTGCCAGCTCACCAGGATTGGGCTCCTACGAGCAGTACTTC
TRBJ2-1 | TRBV5-1 | NA | NA | CASSGDGYYNEQFF | TGCGCCAGCAGTGGGGACGGCTACTACAATGAGCAGTTCTTC
TRBJ2-1 | TRBV9 | NA | TRBD2 | CASSVGGGTYNEQFF | TGTGCCAGCAGCGTCGGCGGGGGTACTTACAATGAGCAGTTCTTC
TRBJ2-2 | TRBV10-1 | NA | TRBD1 | CASSRTGSGELFF | TGCGCCAGCAGCCGGACAGGGTCCGGGGAGCTGTTTTTT
TRBJ2-2 | TRBV29-1 | NA | NA | CSEHSSYRTGELFF | TGCAGCGAACATTCGTCCTACAGAACCGGGGAGCTGTTTTTT
TRBJ1-2 | TRBV27 | once | TRBD1 | CASKQGQGLYGYTF | TGTGCCAGCAAACAGGGACAGGGGCTCTATGGCTACACCTTC
TRBJ2-1 | TRBV10-1 | NA | NA | CASSEGGNEQFF | TGCGCCAGCAGTGAGGGGGGGAATGAGCAGTTCTTC
TRBJ1-1 | TRBV5-1 | NA | NA | CASSATGGLTEAFF | TGCGCCAGCAGCGCCACGGGGGGCTTAACTGAAGCTTTCTTT
TRBJ2-3 | TRBV5-4 | NA | NA | CASSFRQSTDTQYF | TGTGCCAGCAGCTTTAGACAGTCCACAGATACGCAGTATTTT
TRBJ2-7 | TRBV27 | NA | NA | CASRVGHGNYEQYF | TGTGCCAGCAGGGTGGGACATGGGAACTACGAGCAGTACTTC
TRBJ2-7 | TRBV7-9 | medium-sized | TRBD1 | CASRGQGDEQYF | TGTGCCAGCAGGGGACAGGGCGACGAGCAGTACTTC
TRBJ2-1 | TRBV9 | NA | TRBD2 | CASSVVGRGNEQFF | TGTGCCAGCAGCGTAGTCGGGCGGGGGAATGAGCAGTTCTTC
TRBJ1-1 | TRBV29-1 | few | NA | CSALPMVATEAFF | TGCAGCGCCCTACCAATGGTCGCCACTGAAGCTTTCTTT
TRBJ1-1 | TRBV6-5 | NA | TRBD1 | CASRAGGGYTEAFF | TGTGCCAGCAGAGCAGGGGGCGGGTACACTGAAGCTTTCTTT
TRBJ2-2 | TRBV11-2 | few | NA | CASSRNLQAFFTGELFF | TGTGCCAGCAGCCGAAACCTCCAGGCTTTCTTCACCGGGGAGCTGTTTTTT
TRBJ2-3 | TRBV9 | once | NA | CASSGDGTPGDTQYF | TGTGCCAGCAGCGGAGATGGGACTCCGGGAGATACGCAGTATTTT
TRBJ2-5 | TRBV5-1 | NA | NA | CASSLGRFQETQYF | TGCGCCAGCAGCTTGGGGCGGTTCCAAGAGACCCAGTACTTC
TRBJ2-1 | TRBV7-6 | few | NA | CASSIERGVYNEQFF | TGTGCCAGCAGCATAGAAAGGGGGGTTTACAATGAGCAGTTCTTC
TRBJ2-6 | TRBV2 | NA | NA | CASVMGGSGANVLTF | TGTGCCAGCGTTATGGGGGGCTCTGGGGCCAACGTCCTGACTTTC
TRBJ2-3 | TRBV27 | NA | NA | CASSFFEGGPDTQYF | TGTGCCAGCAGTTTCTTTGAGGGTGGGCCAGATACGCAGTATTTT
TRBJ2-7 | TRBV5-6 | once | TRBD1 | CASSSGTGDYEQYF | TGTGCCAGCAGCTCCGGGACAGGGGACTACGAGCAGTACTTC
TRBJ2-7 | TRBV20-1 | NA | NA | CSAQTDYEQYF | TGCAGTGCCCAAACAGACTACGAGCAGTACTTC
TRBJ2-2 | TRBV18 | NA | NA | CASSPGQGHTGELFF | TGTGCCAGCTCACCTGGGCAGGGGCACACCGGGGAGCTGTTTTTT
TRBJ2-3 | TRBV5-5 | NA | TRBD1 | CASSLDRGAGTQYF | TGTGCCAGCAGCTTGGACAGGGGGGCCGGCACGCAGTATTTT
TRBJ2-1 | TRBV7-3 | NA | TRBD1 | CASSLTRDRGVGEQFF | TGTGCCAGCAGCCTCACCCGGGACAGGGGGGTGGGTGAGCAGTTCTTC
TRBJ1-2 | TRBV6-5 | NA | NA | CASTLLGGYTF | TGTGCCAGCACCCTCCTGGGGGGCTACACCTTC
TRBJ2-1 | TRBV30 | NA | NA | CAWSGEIYNEQFF | TGTGCCTGGAGTGGGGAGATATACAATGAGCAGTTCTTC
TRBJ2-3 | TRBV29-1 | NA | NA | CSVEESGGADTQYF | TGCAGCGTTGAAGAAAGCGGAGGGGCAGATACGCAGTATTTT
TRBJ2-7 | TRBV5-1 | NA | NA | CASSPGTLTYEQYF | TGCGCCAGCAGCCCGGGGACCCTCACCTACGAGCAGTACTTC
TRBJ1-5 | TRBV6-1 | NA | NA | CASSEVRNQPQHF | TGTGCCAGCAGTGAAGTACGAAATCAGCCCCAGCATTTT
TRBJ1-2 | TRBV19 | NA | NA | CASGNTDPNYGYTF | TGTGCCAGTGGGAACACGGACCCTAACTATGGCTACACCTTC
TRBJ1-1 | TRBV6-1 | NA | TRBD1 | CASSAIQGVEAFF | TGTGCCAGCAGTGCTATACAGGGGGTTGAAGCTTTCTTT
TRBJ2-1 | TRBV7-2 | NA | NA | CASSLGPGQLEQFF | TGTGCCAGCAGCTTAGGCCCCGGACAGCTTGAGCAGTTCTTC
TRBJ2-7 | TRBV28 | few | NA | CASSFRGGRYEQYF | TGTGCCAGCAGTTTCAGGGGGGGACGGTACGAGCAGTACTTC
TRBJ2-7 | TRBV19 | NA | TRBD1 | CASSIGTVDEQYF | TGTGCCAGTAGTATCGGGACAGTGGACGAGCAGTACTTC
TRBJ2-3 | TRBV4-3 | NA | TRBD2 | CASSQARTSGVTDTQYF | TGCGCCAGCAGCCAAGCGCGAACTAGCGGGGTGACAGATACGCAGTATTTT
TRBJ1-3 | TRBV5-1 | NA | NA | CASSLESGNTIYF | TGCGCCAGCAGCTTGGAGTCTGGAAACACCATATATTTT
TRBJ1-4 | TRBV27 | NA | NA | CASSFSGINEKLFF | TGTGCCAGCAGTTTTTCAGGGATTAATGAAAAACTGTTTTTT
TRBJ1-5 | TRBV27 | NA | NA | CASSRDGLGPQHF | TGTGCCAGCAGTCGGGACGGCCTAGGGCCCCAGCATTTT
TRBJ1-1 | TRBV7-8 | NA | NA | CASSIGIGTTVNTEAFF | TGTGCCAGCAGCATAGGGATCGGGACGACAGTGAACACTGAAGCTTTCTTT
TRBJ1-2 | TRBV6-6 | NA | TRBD1 | CASRGQGSYGYTF | TGTGCCAGCAGAGGACAGGGGAGCTATGGCTACACCTTC
TRBJ1-5 | TRBV27 | NA | NA | CASSSLGQRAQHF | TGTGCCAGCAGTTCTCTGGGACAACGGGCCCAGCATTTT
TRBJ2-7 | TRBV7-8 | NA | TRBD1 | CASSPGQGAGGEQYF | TGTGCCAGCAGCCCGGGACAGGGGGCGGGAGGCGAGCAGTACTTC
TRBJ1-2 | TRBV5-1 | NA | TRBD1 | CASSLGDGQGTGYTF | TGCGCCAGCAGCTTGGGAGATGGACAGGGGACTGGCTACACCTTC
TRBJ1-2 | TRBV6-5 | NA | TRBD1 | CASSRQGGNDGYTF | TGTGCCAGCAGTCGACAGGGAGGGAACGATGGCTACACCTTC
TRBJ2-3 | TRBV11-2 | NA | TRBD1 | CASSFWDRGTDTQYF | TGTGCCAGCAGCTTCTGGGACAGGGGAACAGATACGCAGTATTTT
TRBJ2-1 | TRBV7-9 | NA | TRBD2 | CASSGGLAGFRDNEQFF | TGTGCCAGCAGCGGGGGACTAGCGGGGTTCCGGGACAATGAGCAGTTCTTC
TRBJ1-2 | TRBV28 | NA | NA | CASSLKQGNGYTF | TGTGCCAGCAGTCTAAAACAGGGAAATGGCTACACCTTC
TRBJ1-1 | TRBV19 | NA | TRBD1 | CASSPERGTGVEAFF | TGTGCCAGTAGTCCCGAGAGGGGGACAGGGGTTGAAGCTTTCTTT
TRBJ1-2 | TRBV28 | NA | NA | CASSLSVMARGEDGYTF | TGTGCCAGCAGTTTATCCGTGATGGCAAGAGGGGAGGATGGCTACACCTTC
TRBJ1-5 | TRBV27 | NA | NA | CASSRRPYSNQPQHF | TGTGCCAGCAGTCGAAGGCCCTATAGCAATCAGCCCCAGCATTTT
TRBJ1-2 | TRBV9 | NA | NA | CASRQVTNYGYTF | TGTGCCAGCAGACAGGTGACAAACTATGGCTACACCTTC
TRBJ2-7 | TRBV30 | once | TRBD1 | CAWSLEETGTGGGEQYF | TGTGCCTGGAGTCTCGAAGAGACCGGGACAGGGGGTGGGGAGCAGTACTTC
TRBJ2-1 | TRBV4-1 | NA | TRBD2 | CASSQELAGGRNEQFF | TGCGCCAGCAGCCAAGAACTAGCGGGGGGGCGTAATGAGCAGTTCTTC